The rows below give T cell receptor beta chains drawn from one sample of a study of control samples from healthy donors and cancer patients. TCRdb's table, derived via immunoSEQ multiplex PCR, lists solely in-frame clones and lacks some. The sample carries some 120,000 clones, about 92% recorded once. The sequenced sample consisted of PBMCs. These TCRs come from a middle-aged man with head and neck cancer. Each CDR3 is given with its conserved first and last residue. The D gene is left open where the match is weak. Size is stated for part of the rows, as once, few or many counts, or as a class when the clone is expanded.

>.|TRBV5-4|TRBJ2-7|TRBD1
CASSRQTGWEDEQYF
TGTGCCAGCAGCCGTCAGACAGGGTGGGAAGACGAGCAGTACTTC
>.|TRBV11-2|TRBJ2-5|.
CASSSRRKETQYF
TGTGCCAGCAGCTCCCGTCGGAAAGAGACCCAGTACTTC
>.|TRBV6-6|TRBJ1-4|.
CASSYLDSGQQKLFF
TGTGCCAGCAGTTACCTGGACTCCGGCCAGCAAAAACTGTTTTTT
>.|TRBV7-2|TRBJ2-7|.
CASSLAAATYEQYF
TGTGCCAGCAGCTTAGCTGCCGCCACCTACGAGCAGTACTTC
>.|TRBV24-1|TRBJ2-7|.
CATSAPGIYEQYF
TGTGCCACCAGCGCACCAGGGATCTACGAGCAGTACTTC
>.|TRBV7-9|TRBJ1-4|TRBD1
CASSPHLPGQGLEKLFF
TGTGCCAGCAGCCCTCACCTCCCGGGACAGGGGCTCGAAAAACTGTTTTTT
>once|TRBV12-3/TRBV12-4|TRBJ1-1|.
CASSFTSEAFF
TGTGCCAGCAGTTTTACGTCTGAAGCTTTCTTT
>.|TRBV14|TRBJ2-7|.
CASSQDLLWSENEQYF
TGTGCCAGCAGCCAAGATCTCCTCTGGAGTGAAAACGAGCAGTACTTC
>once|TRBV28|TRBJ2-3|.
CATNLRGPTDTQYF
TGTGCCACCAACCTTAGGGGACCCACAGATACGCAGTATTTT
>once|TRBV24-1|TRBJ1-5|TRBD1
CATPLVGTVHNQPQHF
TGTGCCACCCCCTTGGTAGGGACAGTACATAATCAGCCCCAGCATTTT
>.|TRBV7-2|TRBJ2-7|.
CASSPRQGGSYEQYF
TGTGCCAGCAGCCCGAGACAGGGAGGTTCCTACGAGCAGTACTTC
>.|TRBV4-1|TRBJ1-1|.
CASSQESLRGSSTEAFF
TGCGCCAGCAGCCAAGAGTCCCTTAGGGGAAGTAGCACTGAAGCTTTCTTT
>once|TRBV25-1|TRBJ2-4|.
CASSPGGLAKNIQYF
TGTGCCAGCAGCCCCGGGGGTCTGGCCAAAAACATTCAGTACTTC
>once|TRBV27|TRBJ2-7|.
CASSNVPGTKTHEQYF
TGTGCCAGCAGTAATGTCCCCGGGACAAAGACTCACGAGCAGTACTTC
>.|TRBV15|TRBJ2-3|.
CATSSISDTQYF
TGTGCCACCAGCTCTATCTCAGATACGCAGTATTTT
>.|TRBV19|TRBJ2-1|.
CASTHQGPYNEQFF
TGTGCCAGCACTCACCAGGGACCCTACAATGAGCAGTTCTTC
>.|TRBV7-9|TRBJ1-1|TRBD1
CASSFPAGQGAGRTEAFF
TGTGCCAGCAGCTTCCCCGCGGGACAGGGGGCTGGTAGGACTGAAGCTTTCTTT
>.|TRBV7-6|TRBJ2-3|.
CASSLAANTDTQYF
TGTGCCAGCAGCTTAGCGGCTAACACAGATACGCAGTATTTT
>.|TRBV5-6|TRBJ2-7|TRBD1
CASSPLRQGIPSEQYF
TGTGCCAGCAGCCCACTCCGACAGGGGATACCCTCCGAGCAGTACTTC
>.|TRBV7-9|TRBJ1-1|TRBD1
CASSSLGTGGWHTEAFF
TGTGCCAGCAGCTCACTCGGGACAGGGGGTTGGCACACTGAAGCTTTCTTT
>.|TRBV10-3|TRBJ2-1|.
CAISEWGKNNEQFF
TGTGCCATCAGTGAGTGGGGCAAAAACAATGAGCAGTTCTTC
>.|TRBV7-3|TRBJ2-5|.
CASSLAGLGETQYF
TGTGCCAGCAGCTTAGCGGGGCTAGGGGAGACCCAGTACTTC
>.|TRBV21-1|TRBJ2-7|.
CASSKVVLAANYEQYF
TGTGCCAGCAGCAAAGTCGTACTAGCGGCGAACTACGAGCAGTACTTC
>once|TRBV6-5|TRBJ1-3|.
CASSRDGLSGNTIYF
TGTGCCAGCAGCCGAGACGGACTCTCTGGAAACACCATATATTTT
>.|TRBV28|TRBJ1-6|.
CASSTYRVSPLHF
TGTGCCAGCAGTACATACAGGGTTTCACCCCTCCACTTT
>.|TRBV19|TRBJ1-2|.
CASSAVGARHNYGYTF
TGTGCCAGTAGTGCGGTCGGTGCTCGACACAACTATGGCTACACCTTC
>few|TRBV28|TRBJ2-1|.
CASSDRMGRFF
TGTGCCAGCAGTGATAGAATGGGTCGGTTCTTC
>.|TRBV6-6|TRBJ1-5|.
CASREGIDQPQHF
TGCGCCAGCAGAGAGGGCATCGATCAGCCCCAGCATTTT
>.|TRBV5-1|TRBJ2-5|.
CASSRQHGTEETQYF
TGCGCCAGCAGCCGCCAACATGGGACGGAAGAGACCCAGTACTTC
>.|TRBV6-5|TRBJ1-6|TRBD1
CASSLQGNNSPLHF
TGTGCCAGCAGTTTACAGGGGAACAATTCACCCCTTCACTTT
>.|TRBV10-1|TRBJ1-1|.
CASSDRAGTEAFF
TGCGCCAGCAGTGACCGCGCGGGAACTGAAGCTTTCTTT
>.|TRBV19|TRBJ2-1|.
CASSIEKGFYNEQFF
TGTGCCAGTAGTATCGAAAAGGGGTTCTACAATGAGCAGTTCTTC
>.|TRBV9|TRBJ1-1|.
CASTSREIPTEAFF
TGTGCCAGCACCTCACGGGAAATCCCAACTGAAGCTTTCTTT
>.|TRBV6-5|TRBJ1-5|TRBD1
CASSFARGNQPQHF
TGTGCCAGCAGTTTTGCCAGGGGGAATCAGCCCCAGCATTTT
>.|TRBV5-1|TRBJ2-4|TRBD1
CASSLAGQGVDIQYF
TGCGCCAGCAGCTTGGCTGGACAGGGGGTCGACATTCAGTACTTC
>.|TRBV7-9|TRBJ1-1|TRBD1
CASSFPTGEEAFF
TGTGCCAGCAGCTTCCCTACAGGGGAGGAAGCTTTCTTT
>.|TRBV27|TRBJ2-3|TRBD2
CASSRLAGSTDTQYF
TGTGCCAGTTCAAGGCTAGCGGGCAGCACAGATACGCAGTATTTT
>once|TRBV18|TRBJ2-2|.
CASSPVVNTGELFF
TGTGCCAGCTCTCCGGTGGTGAACACCGGGGAGCTGTTTTTT
>once|TRBV28|TRBJ2-7|TRBD1
CASGTGYDEQYF
TGTGCCAGCGGGACAGGGTATGACGAGCAGTACTTC
>.|TRBV7-9|TRBJ1-1|.
CASSSLGRQREAFF
TGTGCCAGCAGCTCCCTGGGGCGACAGCGAGAAGCTTTCTTT
>.|TRBV6-5|TRBJ2-1|.
CASSSSEGHYNEQFF
TGTGCCAGCAGTTCCTCCGAGGGCCACTACAATGAGCAGTTCTTC
>.|TRBV9|TRBJ2-6|.
CASSPLGIGSGANVLTF
TGTGCCAGCAGCCCCCTCGGAATCGGCTCTGGGGCCAACGTCCTGACTTTC
>once|TRBV7-2|TRBJ1-4|.
CASTQRAQTNEKLFF
TGTGCCAGCACCCAGCGGGCACAAACTAATGAAAAACTGTTTTTT
>.|TRBV27|TRBJ1-2|.
CASSNRGNGYTF
TGTGCCAGCAGTAATCGTGGTAATGGCTACACCTTC